This TCR beta chain came from a study of cytomegalovirus exposure and HLA in healthy donors. Study outcomes and limitations: HLA restriction was apparent for most CMV-associated TCR beta chains in a later analysis. Most TCR sequences were uncommon, yet certain public TCRs appeared in many donors. The sole available immune exposure information was CMV serostatus.

The CDR3 length is 17 residues. Germline CDR1 is LGHNA and CDR2 is YNFKEQ. V lost 0 bases and J lost 1, with 13 bases in between. Regarding this clone: What it binds is unknown.

The study ran its PCR with 60 Vbeta and 13 Jbeta primers. The data were produced by immunoSEQ multiplex PCR, yet TCRdb's version contains in-frame clones alone and is incomplete. Among about 190,000 clones listed, more than 70% were seen once. What was sequenced was PBMCs. This receptor was taken from a man younger than 40 in good health and CMV-seropositive. The chain combines TRBV4-2 with TRBJ1-3; D unclear. CDR3 sequence (DNA): TGTGCCAGCAGCCAAGATAGAAGTGTACGGTCTGGAAACACCATATATTTT. Translating it yields CASSQDRSVRSGNTIYF.